These T cell receptor beta chains were read from a single sample in a study of naive and memory T cell subsets. TCRdb used MiXCR to reprocess the 5' RACE reads, holding one entry per CDR3 protein. The repertoire has roughly 60,000 distinct CDR3 sequences, 8% of them found once; the top ten carry about a fifth. Receptor source: a female donor in good health. Both conserved end residues are part of each CDR3. Each record gives: V gene, J gene, CDR3 length, CDR3 protein.

V gene: TRBV20-1
J gene: TRBJ2-3
CDR3 length: 15
CDR3 protein: CSASIGQGWTDTQYF

V gene: TRBV5-4
J gene: TRBJ2-5
CDR3 length: 18
CDR3 protein: CASSHSGQGLGFGETQYF

V gene: TRBV7-9
J gene: TRBJ1-6
CDR3 length: 16
CDR3 protein: CASSLGQGRDNSPLHF

V gene: TRBV27
J gene: TRBJ2-5
CDR3 length: 14
CDR3 protein: CASSSTGGYETQYF

V gene: TRBV12-3/TRBV12-4
J gene: TRBJ2-3
CDR3 length: 14
CDR3 protein: CASRATGATDTQYF

V gene: TRBV20-1
J gene: TRBJ1-6
CDR3 length: 16
CDR3 protein: CSARDEDRGQNSPLHF

V gene: TRBV11-1
J gene: TRBJ1-4
CDR3 length: 14
CDR3 protein: CASSSWDTNEKLSF

V gene: TRBV5-4
J gene: TRBJ2-5
CDR3 length: 15
CDR3 protein: CASSFTSGGSETQYF

V gene: TRBV11-2
J gene: TRBJ2-7
CDR3 length: 13
CDR3 protein: CARSLGQGYEQYF

V gene: TRBV5-4
J gene: TRBJ2-1
CDR3 length: 13
CDR3 protein: CASSSDVKDEQFF

V gene: TRBV28
J gene: TRBJ2-7
CDR3 length: 17
CDR3 protein: CASSPHRAGVADWEQYF

V gene: TRBV14
J gene: TRBJ2-2
CDR3 length: 13
CDR3 protein: CASSPQATGELFF

V gene: TRBV28
J gene: TRBJ1-2
CDR3 length: 13
CDR3 protein: CASSAATRNGYTF

V gene: TRBV20-1
J gene: TRBJ2-1
CDR3 length: 14
CDR3 protein: CSAVLAGGYNEQFF

V gene: TRBV5-1
J gene: TRBJ1-4
CDR3 length: 14
CDR3 protein: CASSGTRPGEKLFF

V gene: TRBV5-1
J gene: TRBJ1-1
CDR3 length: 13
CDR3 protein: CASSFTKNTEAFF

V gene: TRBV5-1
J gene: TRBJ1-1
CDR3 length: 15
CDR3 protein: CASSLGGEWDTEAFF

V gene: TRBV7-9
J gene: TRBJ2-5
CDR3 length: 13
CDR3 protein: CASSLLAGETQYF

V gene: TRBV28
J gene: TRBJ2-1
CDR3 length: 13
CDR3 protein: CASKTDRADEQFF

V gene: TRBV5-1
J gene: TRBJ2-7
CDR3 length: 16
CDR3 protein: CASSRSLAGHSYEQYF

V gene: TRBV7-6
J gene: TRBJ2-5
CDR3 length: 11
CDR3 protein: CASSLTETQYF

V gene: TRBV10-3
J gene: TRBJ1-1
CDR3 length: 15
CDR3 protein: CAISESGGRNTEAFF

V gene: TRBV7-8
J gene: TRBJ2-3
CDR3 length: 15
CDR3 protein: CASSLAGTDSDTQYF

V gene: TRBV6-1
J gene: TRBJ1-6
CDR3 length: 15
CDR3 protein: CASSEGTGNNSPLHF

V gene: TRBV28
J gene: TRBJ1-1
CDR3 length: 11
CDR3 protein: CASSILTEAFF

V gene: TRBV20-1
J gene: TRBJ2-1
CDR3 length: 14
CDR3 protein: CSAKSGLASDEQFF

V gene: TRBV6-6
J gene: TRBJ1-1
CDR3 length: 13
CDR3 protein: CASQGTQNTEAFF

V gene: TRBV7-3
J gene: TRBJ2-3
CDR3 length: 16
CDR3 protein: CASSLGVAGVDGTQYF

V gene: TRBV6-2/TRBV6-3
J gene: TRBJ1-6
CDR3 length: 15
CDR3 protein: CASSPSANGYSPLHF

V gene: TRBV29-1
J gene: TRBJ2-7
CDR3 length: 13
CDR3 protein: CSVSTGGEYEQYF

V gene: TRBV19
J gene: TRBJ2-5
CDR3 length: 14
CDR3 protein: CASSTGLAGETQYF

V gene: TRBV5-1
J gene: TRBJ2-7
CDR3 length: 15
CDR3 protein: CASSLVIGGYYEQYF

V gene: TRBV20-1
J gene: TRBJ2-7
CDR3 length: 16
CDR3 protein: CSARAPGRLPAYEQYF

V gene: TRBV25-1
J gene: TRBJ2-7
CDR3 length: 13
CDR3 protein: CASNGQGAFEQYF

V gene: TRBV29-1
J gene: TRBJ2-1
CDR3 length: 14
CDR3 protein: CSAPGLPGYNEQFF

V gene: TRBV5-4
J gene: TRBJ2-3
CDR3 length: 16
CDR3 protein: CASSSPGQGATDTQYF

V gene: TRBV10-3
J gene: TRBJ1-1
CDR3 length: 16
CDR3 protein: CAISESSPAAGTEAFF

V gene: TRBV29-1
J gene: TRBJ2-1
CDR3 length: 14
CDR3 protein: CSWTALSSYNEQFF

V gene: TRBV30
J gene: TRBJ2-5
CDR3 length: 12
CDR3 protein: CAWSVERSTQYF

V gene: TRBV3-1
J gene: TRBJ1-5
CDR3 length: 16
CDR3 protein: CASSQEGYWGNQPQHF

V gene: TRBV20-1
J gene: TRBJ1-1
CDR3 length: 10
CDR3 protein: CSASSREAFF

V gene: TRBV27
J gene: TRBJ1-5
CDR3 length: 13
CDR3 protein: CASSSGSNQPQHF

V gene: TRBV19
J gene: TRBJ1-4
CDR3 length: 18
CDR3 protein: CASSRQPPRRIRNEKLFF

V gene: TRBV6-1
J gene: TRBJ2-1
CDR3 length: 15
CDR3 protein: CASSEDTSGYNEQFF

V gene: TRBV29-1
J gene: TRBJ2-4
CDR3 length: 14
CDR3 protein: CSVEGTSGRNIQYF

V gene: TRBV5-5
J gene: TRBJ2-7
CDR3 length: 15
CDR3 protein: CASSFRRDRAWEQYF

V gene: TRBV28
J gene: TRBJ2-5
CDR3 length: 15
CDR3 protein: CASSFDSPTGETQYF

V gene: TRBV5-1
J gene: TRBJ1-1
CDR3 length: 17
CDR3 protein: CASSSIGRVTERNEAFF

V gene: TRBV12-3/TRBV12-4
J gene: TRBJ1-1
CDR3 length: 14
CDR3 protein: CASSWAEGNTEAFF

V gene: TRBV6-4
J gene: TRBJ2-2
CDR3 length: 14
CDR3 protein: CASSDSTDTGELFF

V gene: TRBV7-2
J gene: TRBJ1-1
CDR3 length: 12
CDR3 protein: CASSLRFGGAFF

V gene: TRBV2
J gene: TRBJ1-4
CDR3 length: 15
CDR3 protein: CASSEGGRWDEKLFF

V gene: TRBV2
J gene: TRBJ1-6
CDR3 length: 15
CDR3 protein: CASSYAPGQTSPLHF

V gene: TRBV28
J gene: TRBJ2-3
CDR3 length: 14
CDR3 protein: CASSGTGRTDTQYF

V gene: TRBV9
J gene: TRBJ2-7
CDR3 length: 15
CDR3 protein: CASSGMGLAGDEQYF

V gene: TRBV27
J gene: TRBJ1-5
CDR3 length: 13
CDR3 protein: CASRVQFNQPQHF

V gene: TRBV28
J gene: TRBJ2-7
CDR3 length: 13
CDR3 protein: CASSKLEEYEQYF

V gene: TRBV6-6
J gene: TRBJ2-4
CDR3 length: 19
CDR3 protein: CASSLPGQANIIAKNIQYF

V gene: TRBV10-1
J gene: TRBJ2-1
CDR3 length: 12
CDR3 protein: CASSEFINEQFF